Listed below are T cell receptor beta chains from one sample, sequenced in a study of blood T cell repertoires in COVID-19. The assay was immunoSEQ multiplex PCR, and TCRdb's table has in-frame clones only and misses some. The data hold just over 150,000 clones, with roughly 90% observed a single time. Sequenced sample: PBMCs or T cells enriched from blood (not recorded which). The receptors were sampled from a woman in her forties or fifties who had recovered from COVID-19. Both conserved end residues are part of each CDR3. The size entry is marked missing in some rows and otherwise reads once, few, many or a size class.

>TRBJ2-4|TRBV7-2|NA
CASSWGGTGSDIQYF
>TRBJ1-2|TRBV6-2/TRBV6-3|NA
CASNPEGDWYYGYTF
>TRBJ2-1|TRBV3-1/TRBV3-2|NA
CASSPTAEVRLSDNEQFF
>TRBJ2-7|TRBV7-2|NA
CASSPRDRGYEQYF
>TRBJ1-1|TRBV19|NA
CASSIVQNTEAFF
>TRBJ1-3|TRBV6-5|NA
CASSYGQANSGNTIYF
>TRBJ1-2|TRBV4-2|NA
CAATVGPEGEGYTF
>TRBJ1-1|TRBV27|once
CASSPTRQAWNTEAFF
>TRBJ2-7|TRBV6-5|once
CASRSDRGVYEQYF
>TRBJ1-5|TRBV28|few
CASSADRGRQPQHF
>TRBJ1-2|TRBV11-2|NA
CASSPRRGGIGHGYTF
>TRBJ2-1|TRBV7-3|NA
CASSPRPSGGNEQFF
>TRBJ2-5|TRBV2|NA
CASKGQGQETQYF
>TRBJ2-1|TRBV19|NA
CASSHPGHEQFF
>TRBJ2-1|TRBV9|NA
CASSGKRADNIQSSYNEQFF
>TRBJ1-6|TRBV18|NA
CASSPGTGGSPLHF
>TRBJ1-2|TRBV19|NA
CASFRSGYTF